The next 27 T cell receptor beta chains were all read from a single sample in a study of shared clonotypes between healthy human individuals. Clones were read by immunoSEQ multiplex PCR, and TCRdb kept only the in-frame ones, dropping some. Found here are some 1 million clones, approximately 68% of them singletons; the top ten hold approximately 1.5%. Material: memory CD4+ T cells sorted from blood. Subset described: CD45RA-negative fraction. Every receptor here comes from a man between 18 and 29 years old in good health.

The chain couples TRBV6-1 to TRBJ2-7; 7 positions agree with TRBD1. V gave up 6 bases and J gave up 5 bases; unmatched junction bases: 7. This CDR3 spans 13 amino acids. Germline lookup yields CDR1 MNHNS and CDR2 SASEGT. CDR3 DNA: TGTGCCAGCAGCAGGACAGGTAAAAACGAGCAGTACTTC. Amino acids: CASSRTGKNEQYF.

This clone has a handful of counts. Here the CDR3 DNA reads TGTGCCAGTAGACCGACAGACAGGTCGGGGATGAACACTGAAGCTTTCTTT. This sequence encodes CASRPTDRSGMNTEAFF. The chain employs TRBV19 and TRBJ1-1, with a possible D match to TRBD1 (6 bases). Germline V gene lookup returns CDR1 LNHDA and CDR2 SQIVND (reference sequence). CDR3 size: 17 residues. The ends were cut back, 6 bases at V and 0 bases at J, with 20 bases in the middle.

The chain recombines TRBV2 with TRBJ1-1, with D possibly TRBD1 on 5 matching bases. This CDR3 is built from 13 residues. The germline V and J ends were trimmed by 8 bases and 6 bases, with 16 bases remaining between them. The germline gives CDR1 SNHLY, CDR2 FYNNEI. This CDR3 reads CASLGEGFAEAFF. The CDR3, as DNA: TGTGCCAGCTTGGGGGAGGGTTTCGCTGAAGCTTTCTTT.

As to this clone: In the same sample, other DNA sequences code for this CDR3. V and J are TRBV29-1 and TRBJ2-1; no reliable D call. The CDR3 runs 12 residues. Germline CDR1 reads SQVTM; CDR2 reads ANQGSEA. Between the trimmed V and J ends, which lost 4 bases and 6 bases, there was a span of 10 bases. CDR3 sequence: CSVGRIGNEQFF. The DNA for the CDR3 is TGCAGCGTTGGTAGGATAGGCAATGAGCAGTTCTTC.

The chain carries TRBV5-6 and TRBJ1-1; D gene ambiguous. The CDR3 totals 15 residues. The V end was cut by 1 base, the J end by 4 bases, with 14 bases between. CDR1 is SGHDT, CDR2 YYEEEE, per germline. The CDR3 region is CASSLTEGLGTEAFF. The CDR3 region has the DNA TGTGCCAGCAGCTTGACAGAGGGATTGGGCACTGAAGCTTTCTTT.

The chain has TRBV7-9 and TRBJ1-5; D possibly corresponds to TRBD1 (6 bases). V dropped 5 bases and J dropped 5 bases, with 16 bases sitting between them. CDR3 size: 15 residues. Looked up from germline, CDR1 is SEHNR and CDR2 is FQNEAQ (reference sequence). CDR3 region: CASSPRGGIDQPQHF. As DNA, the CDR3 is TGTGCCAGCAGCCCCCGAGGGGGGATCGATCAGCCCCAGCATTTT.

Here the CDR3 reads CASSLSYGAYEQYF. The CDR3, as DNA: TGTGCCAGCAGCTTATCATACGGGGCGTACGAGCAGTACTTC. The chain recombines TRBV7-2 with TRBJ2-7; D tentatively fits TRBD1 or TRBD2 (5 bases each). The V end was cut by 2 bases, the J end by 4 bases, with 12 bases between. Germline V gene data show CDR1 as SGHTA and CDR2 as FQGNSA. The CDR3 spans 14 residues.

This chain joins TRBV19 and TRBJ1-1, with 10 positions matching TRBD1. The CDR3 length is 14 residues. The germline V gene encodes CDR1 LNHDA and CDR2 SQIVND (reference sequence). V was clipped by 10 bases and J by 4 bases; unmatched bases: 9. CDR3 amino acids: CATFRDRGATEAFF. CDR3 nucleotides: TGTGCCACCTTCCGGGACAGGGGTGCCACTGAAGCTTTCTTT.

The chain carries TRBV6-6 and TRBJ2-2, with 9 bases aligning to TRBD2. J gave up 4 bases and V 4 bases, and 4 bases lay outside the gene matches. The CDR3 consists of 15 residues. CDR1 is MNHNY, CDR2 SVGAGI, per germline (reference sequence). The CDR3 protein is CASSSQRGVTGELFF. The CDR3 nucleotides read TGTGCCAGCAGTTCTCAGCGGGGGGTCACCGGGGAGCTGTTTTTT.

The J gene is TRBJ2-5, the V gene TRBV30; weak D call: TRBD2 (6 bases). This CDR3 region has 11 residues. CDR1 is GTSNPN, CDR2 SVGIG, per germline (reference sequence). V gave up 5 bases and J gave up 5 bases, with 9 bases separating them. CDR3 residues: CAWAAGETQYF. DNA of the CDR3: TGTGCCTGGGCCGCGGGGGAGACCCAGTACTTC. Variable domain in full (rest from reference TRBV30 and TRBJ2-5): SQTIHQWPATLVQPVGSPLSLECTVEGTSNPNLYWYRQAAGRGLQLLFYSVGIGQISSEVPQNLSASRPQDRQFILSSKKLLLSDSGFYLCAWAAGETQYFGPGTRLLVL.

V is TRBV7-3 and J is TRBJ2-1; 11 bases fit TRBD2. In germline, CDR1 is SGHTA, CDR2 FQGTGA. With 5 bases clipped from V and 3 bases from J, the junction kept 3 bases outside the gene matches. The CDR3 is 15 amino acids. The CDR3 reads CASSELAGVYNEQFF. DNA for the CDR3: TGTGCCAGCAGCGAACTAGCGGGGGTCTACAATGAGCAGTTCTTC.

The chain is built from TRBV2 and TRBJ1-5; 9 nucleotides match TRBD1. The CDR3 contains 15 residues. In germline, CDR1 is SNHLY, CDR2 FYNNEI. V lost 6 bases, J lost 4 bases, and 7 bases stayed unmatched. CDR3 nucleotides: TGTGCCAGCAGCCCCACAGGGGGCGTGAATCAGCCCCAGCATTTT. Amino acids: CASSPTGGVNQPQHF.

Written as DNA, the CDR3 is TGCAGTGCCCCCAGTGTCGAGACCCAGTACTTC. As protein: CSAPSVETQYF. This chain connects TRBV20-1 to TRBJ2-5; D not certain. The CDR3 spans 11 residues. The V gene's germline CDR1 is DFQATT and CDR2 SNEGSKA (reference sequence). The V end lost 6 bases, the J end lost 5 bases, and 10 bases lay between the germline ends.

This clone was seen a few times. Other DNA variants within this sample encode the same CDR3. This rearrangement joins TRBV18 to TRBJ2-7; D may be TRBD1 (6 bases). Germline V CDR1 and CDR2: KGHSH, LQKENI. The CDR3 has 13 residues. V was trimmed by 0 bases and J by 4 bases, leaving 7 bases between them. CDR3 sequence: CASSPPTGYEQYF. CDR3 coding DNA: TGTGCCAGCTCACCACCCACAGGGTACGAGCAGTACTTC.

This chain connects TRBV5-6 to TRBJ2-7; 9 bases are a match to TRBD1. Unmatched junction bases numbered 6, after V lost 4 bases and J lost 1 base. CDR1 is SGHDT, CDR2 YYEEEE, per germline. This CDR3 has 15 residues. The CDR3: CASSETGGLSYEQYF. The CDR3 nucleotides read TGTGCCAGCAGCGAAACAGGGGGCTTATCCTACGAGCAGTACTTC.

V gene TRBV6-6 combines with J gene TRBJ2-5, with 10 bases identical to TRBD2. The germline gives CDR1 MNHNY, CDR2 SVGAGI (reference sequence). Trimming took 6 bases from V and 7 from J; bases not matched to a gene: 8. The CDR3 consists of 14 residues. As DNA, the CDR3 is TGTGCCAGCAGCCGGAGCGGGGGGGTCGCGACCCAGTACTTC. It is translated as CASSRSGGVATQYF.

The V gene is TRBV13, the J gene TRBJ1-1; D uncertain. The CDR3 has 15 residues. V was cut by 1 base and J by 1 base, with 10 bases left in between. Germline assignment: CDR1 PRHDT and CDR2 FYEKMQ (reference sequence). CDR3 protein: CASSLEWGGNTEAFF. The CDR3 region has the DNA TGTGCCAGCAGCTTAGAGTGGGGAGGGAACACTGAAGCTTTCTTT.

This rearrangement joins TRBV15 to TRBJ2-7; D is perhaps TRBD2 (7 bases). V shed 2 bases and J shed 2 bases, with 10 bases lying between them. Germline V gene data show CDR1 as LNHNV and CDR2 as YYDKDF (reference sequence). The CDR3 sequence is 14 residues long. DNA of the CDR3: TGTGCCACCAGCAGAAGCGGGGACACCTACGAGCAGTACTTC. This translates into CATSRSGDTYEQYF.

DNA of the CDR3: TGTGCCAGCAGCCAGACTAGCGGGGCCCCAGATACGCAGTATTTT. This gives the protein CASSQTSGAPDTQYF. J is TRBJ2-3 and V is TRBV6-5; 11 bases are shared with TRBD2. The V gene end was trimmed by 6 bases and the J gene end by 4 bases; junction bases not matched to a gene: 6. Germline assignment: CDR1 MNHEY and CDR2 SVGAGI. The CDR3 extends over 15 amino acids.

Here the CDR3 reads CASSLVAEPYEQYF. DNA for the CDR3: TGTGCCAGCAGCTTAGTGGCGGAGCCCTACGAGCAGTACTTC. This rearrangement joins TRBV11-2 to TRBJ2-7, with unresolved D. The germline V and J ends were trimmed by 1 base and 2 bases, with 9 bases remaining between them. Per germline, CDR1 SGHAT and CDR2 FQNNGV. This CDR3 comprises 14 residues.

As concerns this clone: The sample contains more than one DNA sequence encoding this CDR3. The chain carries TRBV5-4 and TRBJ2-2; 9 bases fit TRBD2. The V gene end was trimmed by 5 bases and the J gene end by 4 bases; junction bases not matched to a gene: 3. Germline lookup yields CDR1 SGHNT and CDR2 YYREEE (reference sequence). The CDR3 has 14 amino acids. CDR3 protein: CASSFSGGTGELFF. The CDR3 DNA sequence: TGTGCCAGCAGTTTTAGCGGGGGCACCGGGGAGCTGTTTTTT.

This clone was seen once. The rearrangement uses TRBV11-3 and TRBJ2-1; 7 nucleotides match TRBD2. The CDR3 is made up of 16 amino acids. In germline, CDR1 is SGHNT, CDR2 YENEEA. Losses at the gene ends were 0 bases for V and 6 bases for J; bases not matched to a gene: 8. This chain's CDR3 is CASSLEGVAGLNEQFF. CDR3 DNA: TGTGCCAGCAGCTTAGAGGGGGTAGCGGGTCTCAATGAGCAGTTCTTC.

The V call is TRBV5-1, the J call TRBJ1-1; TRBD1 matches at 10 bases. The CDR3 has 16 amino acids. Germline trimming cut 0 bases from V and 0 bases from J; bases unmatched to any gene: 2. The germline gives CDR1 SGHRS, CDR2 YFSETQ. CDR3 sequence: CASSLEGQGMNTEAFF. For the CDR3, the DNA is TGCGCCAGCAGCTTGGAGGGACAGGGGATGAACACTGAAGCTTTCTTT.

This rearrangement joins TRBV5-4 to TRBJ2-2; a possible D gene is TRBD2 (5 bases). The germline CDR1 and CDR2 sequences are SGHNT and YYREEE (reference sequence). Trimming cost V 3 bases and J 4 bases, with 13 bases left between them. The CDR3 runs 15 residues. The CDR3 nucleotides are TGTGCCAGCAGCTCGGGATTCGGAGGCACCGGGGAGCTGTTTTTT. Protein: CASSSGFGGTGELFF.

The chain links TRBV5-6 to TRBJ2-7; 7 bases are shared with TRBD1. The J segment lost 0 bases and the V segment lost 1 base, leaving 10 bases of the junction unmatched. This CDR3 contains 17 residues. Per germline, CDR1 SGHDT and CDR2 YYEEEE. CDR3 nucleotide sequence: TGTGCCAGCAGCTTGATGAGGGGGCTGATGGGCTCCTACGAGCAGTACTTC. Protein product: CASSLMRGLMGSYEQYF.

CDR3 in amino acids: CASSLEPALGEQYF. Here the CDR3 DNA reads TGCGCCAGCAGCTTGGAGCCGGCCTTGGGGGAGCAGTACTTC. V is TRBV5-1 and J is TRBJ2-7, with no clear D. The CDR3 loop spans 14 amino acids. Trimming left V 0 bases short and J 7 bases short, with 14 bases between. CDR1 is SGHRS, CDR2 YFSETQ, per germline.

On this clone: One end of the junction fails to match germline, which may point to a read error. The V and J genes are TRBV7-7 and TRBJ2-1; 8 nucleotides align to TRBD2. Germline values: CDR1 SSHAT, CDR2 FNYEAQ (reference sequence). The CDR3 has 16 amino acids. CDR3 bases: TGTGCTAGCAGCCCCTCAGCGGGAGTCGCCTACAATGAGCAGTTCTTC. Its translation: CASSPSAGVAYNEQFF.